The rows below give T cell receptor beta chains drawn from one sample of a study of T cell responses to AZD1222 COVID-19 vaccine. TCRdb's copy holds only in-frame clones and misses some; the assay was immunoSEQ multiplex PCR. The sample holds about 110,000 clones; around 87% are singletons and the top ten take less than 4.5%. Source: peripheral blood, taken 28 days after the second AZD1222 dose. The receptor source for this set is an adult who received the AZD1222 COVID-19 vaccine. CDR3s include the opening cysteine and the closing phenylalanine or tryptophan. D genes are given only for firm matches. Part of the rows lack a size; the others show once, few, many or a class for expanded clones.

size	D	V	J	CDR3	DNA
.	TRBD2	TRBV5-6	TRBJ2-1	CASSLMGGNEQFF	TGTGCCAGCAGCTTGATGGGGGGGAATGAGCAGTTCTTC
.	.	TRBV27	TRBJ2-4	CASSFYPPAKNIQYF	TGTGCCAGCAGTTTTTATCCACCAGCCAAAAACATTCAGTACTTC
once	.	TRBV30	TRBJ1-1	CAWGKVENTEAFF	TGTGCCTGGGGGAAAGTAGAGAACACTGAAGCTTTCTTT
.	.	TRBV4-1	TRBJ1-2	CASSQAGDRNYGYTF	TGCGCCAGCAGCCAAGCAGGGGATCGCAACTATGGCTACACCTTC
.	.	TRBV6-2/TRBV6-3	TRBJ2-1	CASSYGLYEQFF	TGTGCCAGCAGTTACGGGCTTTATGAGCAGTTCTTC
.	.	TRBV25-1	TRBJ1-3	CASAGNSGNTIYF	TGTGCCAGCGCGGGGAACTCTGGAAACACCATATATTTT
.	TRBD2	TRBV7-3	TRBJ2-7	CASSLGLAGENEQYF	TGTGCCAGCAGCTTAGGTCTAGCGGGAGAGAACGAGCAGTACTTC
once	TRBD2	TRBV6-2/TRBV6-3	TRBJ2-7	CASSPGGDVYEQYF	TGTGCCAGCAGTCCGGGGGGAGACGTCTACGAGCAGTACTTC
.	.	TRBV5-6	TRBJ1-1	CASSLSGLLTNTEAFF	TGTGCCAGCAGCTTGAGTGGGCTCCTAACGAACACTGAAGCTTTCTTT
.	TRBD1	TRBV19	TRBJ1-2	CASRTRQGSGNYGYTF	TGTGCCAGTAGGACAAGACAGGGGAGCGGAAACTATGGCTACACCTTC
.	.	TRBV27	TRBJ2-2	CASTGERQPGGSGELFF	TGTGCCAGCACGGGGGAGAGACAGCCGGGTGGTTCCGGGGAGCTGTTTTTT
many	.	TRBV15	TRBJ2-7	CATSRVDGDYEQYF	TGTGCCACCAGCAGAGTCGACGGAGACTACGAGCAGTACTTC
.	.	TRBV29-1	TRBJ1-1	CSVEGGPEAFF	TGCAGCGTTGAAGGCGGCCCAGAAGCTTTCTTT